This T cell receptor beta chain was sequenced during a study of cytomegalovirus exposure and HLA in healthy donors listed by TCRdb under 2017. About the study as a whole: An earlier analysis of some 620 of the donors reported around 280 Gb of sequence data and 117 million unique TCR beta sequences obtained from about 200 million T cells. Around 300 gigabases of sequencing data and 70 million to 85 million unique TCR sequences were included in an early release covering 550 to 800 HLA-typed donors. Of the approximately 370 genotyped donors, 81% were placed in the genetic ancestry cluster associated with self-reported Caucasian donors. The study was designed to test whether signatures of past pathogen exposure could be identified by cataloging public T cell receptors. Using immunosequencing, the study profiled T cell repertoires from around 670 subjects and related those repertoires to cytomegalovirus serostatus. Along with the roughly 670-subject first cohort, a separate validation cohort of some 130 different subjects was used. The study combined high-throughput TCR immunosequencing, statistical association of individual TCRs with disease status, and machine learning to predict cytomegalovirus infection status. To study patterns of TCR occurrence, a later analysis re-analyzed previously published TCR beta repertoires from 700 or so donors and added high-resolution HLA genotyping. Rather than using new phenotypic data, the later analysis identified candidate immune exposures from TCR beta sequences and from how often those sequences occurred across donors. An earlier analysis of about 600 of the donors used high-throughput TCR beta sequencing to judge whether each TCR beta V gene segment behaved as functional or pseudogenic. Donor age, sex, ethnicity and CMV serostatus were compiled alongside the repertoire data. Genome-wide SNP genotypes for about three fifths of the roughly 670 donors were used in a later genetic analysis, which treated that subset as a discovery cohort. Every discovery cohort repertoire had been produced on one sequencing platform. HLA typing included class I and class II loci at four-digit resolution. The number of typed donors differed by locus: roughly 629-640 for A, B, C, DRB1 and DQB1; some 540 for DQA1; 606 for DPA1; and 400 to 480 for DPB1. Four or five DR-DQ haplotypes were handled as single units for association and clustering, since linkage in the cohort was strong. On average, about 240,000 unique TCR beta nucleotide sequences were sequenced per donor among 300 to 500 genotyped donors of the cohort, with roughly 18% of those sequences being non-productive.

What the work shows at the level of the full study, not this receptor alone: A later genetic analysis reported fewer N-insertions in productive TCRs among donors in an Asian-associated ancestry cluster than the approximately 670-donor mean. In an earlier analysis of fewer than 750 of the donors, most TCR beta V segments were observed in productive rearrangements about 87% or about 30% of the time, broadly matching IMGT annotations. Assigning TCR associations to individual alleles was difficult when HLA alleles, especially DR and DQ, strongly co-occurred. In a later analysis, HLA-associated TCR beta chains showed more clonal expansion and lower generation probabilities than non-associated chains that were equally common. Because HLA typing was unavailable for some donors at each locus, only the typed subset was used in association tests. Three of the identified cytomegalovirus-associated TCR beta chains were confirmed in vitro to be specific for cytomegalovirus antigens. An association between a missense DCLRE1C variant and V-gene and J-gene trimming of TCR beta chains was found in a later genetic analysis and replicated in an independent cohort. A later analysis reported that several top co-occurrence clusters appeared linked to parvovirus B19, influenza, CMV and Epstein-Barr virus. A later analysis found that most CMV-associated TCR beta chains appeared HLA-restricted, with HLA associations seemingly driven largely by CMV exposure. The authors suggested that the approach could potentially be generalized to other disease states and immunological phenotypes. Most TCR sequences were observed very rarely across donors, whereas some public TCRs were present in many individuals. A further reported finding was that TCR beta sequences accurately predicted the HLA-A and HLA-B alleles for most subjects in the first cohort. A cluster of highly shared sequence variants was judged likely to represent a technical artifact of the sequencing pipeline. Roughly uniform sequencing depth across donors was assumed in presence/absence analyses, although this assumption may not hold. In a later analysis, the rate of TCR association differed among HLA loci, with DRB1 alleles having the most associated TCRs and HLA-C alleles having the fewest. Some IMGT-functional V segments, including TRBV6-2 and TRBV6-3, could not be distinguished by the 87-base-pair reads and were therefore excluded. A later analysis associated approximately 17,000 TCR beta sequences with specific HLA alleles at a false discovery rate of 0.05. Cytomegalovirus status was reported to be diagnosed by the classifier with high specificity and sensitivity in both the original and validation cohorts. Because counts were too low, seventeen rarely observed V segments, including chromosome 9 orphons, were excluded from the earlier analysis of fewer than 650 of the donors. Immune exposure information for the cohort was limited to CMV serostatus. The study gave a list of around 170 TCR beta chains associated with cytomegalovirus. Correlated functional status among segregating V segments might be attributable to linkage disequilibrium, but an unknown experimental factor could not be ruled out. Only TCR beta chains were sequenced in this cohort, and the absence of alpha or paired-chain data limited detectable features.

The method behind the library was the immunoSEQ multiplex PCR assay. The multiplex PCR relied on a mix of 60 forward primers for TCR Vbeta segments and 13 reverse primers for TCR Jbeta segments. The CDR3 region of rearranged TCR beta genes was amplified from genomic DNA by a multiplex PCR assay. The Illumina HiSeq System was used to sequence the amplified TCR beta libraries as 87-base-pair reads. The authors processed their data as follows. A later analysis counted some 74 million unique TCR beta chains across the approximately 700 repertoires, and 9 million to 14 million of these chains were shared by at least two donors. Raw reads were error-corrected and collapsed into unique sequences with a nearest-neighbor algorithm that merged closely related sequences to remove PCR and sequencing errors. V, D and J gene segments were assigned by aligning CDR3 sequences to IMGT reference sequences. For a sequence to be retained, a match of at least six nucleotides was required to both a V gene segment and a J gene segment. Rearrangements were classified as productive when the CDR3 lacked stop codons and remained in frame with V and J, and all other rearrangements were classified as non-productive. Following IMGT convention, CDR3 was defined as the stretch from the second conserved V-encoded cysteine up to the conserved J-encoded phenylalanine. In an earlier analysis of more than 550 of the donors, sequences lacking an unambiguous match to a single V gene segment were excluded. In an earlier analysis of some 590 of the donors, a V segment was called functional when productive rearrangements were above 56.7%, and segregating when the standard deviation between donors exceeded 5%. A statistical classification framework was built for diagnosing cytomegalovirus status from the catalog of TCR beta chain sequences. In a later analysis, TCR nucleotide sequences were compared against IMGT/GENE-DB human TR gene sequences so that V and J genes could be assigned. A later analysis assigned CDR3 sequences and most-parsimonious VDJ recombination scenarios with the TCRdist pipeline. In a later analysis, each TCR beta chain was defined by its CDR3 amino acid sequence together with its V-gene family, and reads without a unique V-gene family were excluded. In a later analysis, 450 to 600 highly shared, low-generation-probability nucleotide sequences were removed to address suspected cross-contamination and a sequencing artifact. For each public chain, a later analysis derived a clonal expansion index from normalized ranks of inferred template counts within each repertoire. A later analysis computed generation probabilities with a VDJ recombination model fitted to out-of-frame rearrangements, and checked the results against IGoR. In a later analysis, TCR-TCR, TCR-HLA and TCR-CMV co-occurrence was scored with hypergeometric tests, and a repertoire-size bias correction was applied to TCR pairs. False discovery rates were estimated in a later analysis by permuting HLA or CMV assignments 20 times. A later analysis grouped co-occurring TCRs with DBSCAN, adding TCRdist sequence similarity when clustering within HLA-allele-positive subsets. Repertoires with fewer than 30,000 or more than 120,000 public chains, plus five repertoires with anomalous nucleotide sharing, were excluded from co-occurrence clustering. TCRdb retrieved this table from immuneACCESS and kept in-frame rearrangements only. Not all clones are present; in checked studies, unresolved V genes account for under half, and no reason is known for the remainder. V and J calls and clone size are as listed in that table; D and trimming were resolved from the DNA. Within this sample are 170,000 or so clones, with 84% of them counted one time only. Of the sample, about 6% falls within the top ten clones.

The CDR3 runs 15 residues from the cysteine to the phenylalanine. Left in the record is the CDR3 DNA by itself, 45 bases read in frame from the first base. For this chain, trimming is 2 bases at the V end and 1 base at the J end, and the number of junction bases without a gene match is 1. Based on the germline V gene (reference sequence), the CDR1 and CDR2 sequences are MNHEY and SMNVEV. The cohort comprised some 730 healthy bone marrow donors. Cohort members were all nominally healthy when sampled, although unrecorded immune exposures were likely present. The donor was CMV seropositive and was included in the group of 250 to 300 seropositive cohort members. A peripheral blood sample was collected from each donor, and TCR beta sequencing was performed on peripheral blood mononuclear cells. The Qiagen DNeasy Blood Extraction Kit was used to extract genomic DNA from the blood cell samples. About this clone: This clone's antigen is unknown. The sample holds no much larger clone one base away, and base qualities are not on file.

The source of this sequence is a man aged 45-60 years in good health and CMV-seropositive. Sequences were obtained from PBMCs. The rearranged chain carries TRBV27 and TRBJ2-2, and 7 bases in between align with TRBD1. CDR3 region: CASSLRDRNTGELFF. The sequence in DNA is TGTGCCAGCAGTTTACGGGACAGGAACACCGGGGAGCTGTTTTTT.